This T cell receptor beta chain was sequenced in a study of post-analysis software for immune sequencing data. Study-level results: Normalized Chao1 diversity was significantly reduced in patients versus controls. The study found TRBV5-6, TRBV5-1 and TRBV20-1 among four to six TRBV segments more frequent in patients than controls.

Comment on this clonotype: The antigen remains undetermined.

Unique molecular identifiers featured in each of the TCR beta cDNA libraries. It was from roughly 1.1 to 9.2 million T cells that 500,000 to 600,000 cDNA molecules came. TCRdb passed the PCR reads through MiXCR, listing each CDR3 protein once. The sample carries about 680,000 distinct CDR3 sequences, 55% to 60% recorded once. With 4 bases removed from V and 9 bases from J, the gap between germline ends came to 16 bases. The CDR3 loop spans 13 amino acids. Germline CDR1 reads SQVTM; CDR2 reads ANQGSEA. The origin of this receptor is a girl aged 2 to 10 with multiple sclerosis. Material: blood. The V and J genes are TRBV29-1 and TRBJ2-1; D might be TRBD1 or TRBD2, each matching 5 bases. The CDR3 sequence is CSVGETGTTEQFF. The CDR3 nucleotides read TGCAGCGTTGGGGAAACGGGGACGACTGAGCAGTTCTTC.